What follows are 28 T cell receptor beta chains derived from one specimen sequenced in a study of cytomegalovirus exposure and HLA in healthy donors. Primers: 60 Vbeta forward and 13 Jbeta reverse. The table came from immunoSEQ multiplex PCR; TCRdb's copy has only in-frame clones and leaves some out. Of roughly 130,000 clones listed, roughly four fifths are singletons. The sample was PBMCs. Receptors were obtained from a woman aged 45-59 years in good health and CMV-seropositive.

The genes are TRBV13 and TRBJ2-5; D call uncertain. The CDR3 is 13 amino acids. CDR1 and CDR2 (germline): PRHDT, FYEKMQ (reference sequence). Trimming took 2 bases from V and 3 from J, leaving 7 bases between them. In nucleotides, the CDR3 is TGTGCCAGCAGCTTATTTCAGGAAGAGACCCAGTACTTC. Residues: CASSLFQEETQYF. The variable domain in full, completed from reference TRBV13 and TRBJ2-5, reads AAGVIQSPRHLIKEKRETATLKCYPIPRHDTVYWYQQGPGQDPQFLISFYEKMQSDKGSIPDRFSAQQFSDYHSELNMSSLELGDSALYFCASSLFQEETQYFGPGTRLLVL.

The gene calls are TRBV18 and TRBJ1-1; TRBD1 agrees at 7 bases. Looked up from germline, CDR1 is KGHSH and CDR2 is LQKENI. Trimming cost V 8 bases and J 6 bases; bases outside gene matches: 12. This CDR3 is 14 amino acids long. The CDR3 is CASRPQGGDPEAFF. The CDR3 coding sequence is TGTGCCAGCCGACCCCAGGGGGGCGACCCTGAAGCTTTCTTT.

This clone has more than one count but fewer than ten. This chain joins TRBV2 and TRBJ2-1; 9 nucleotides agree with TRBD2. Germline V gene sequence: CDR1 SNHLY, CDR2 FYNNEI. This CDR3 region has 15 residues. The V gene end was trimmed by 6 bases and the J gene end by 3 bases; junction bases not matched to a gene: 6. The chain's CDR3 is CASRAGGVGYNEQFF. CDR3 nucleotide sequence: TGTGCCAGCAGGGCGGGGGGGGTTGGCTACAATGAGCAGTTCTTC.

The chain recombines TRBV7-2 with TRBJ2-7, with D tentatively TRBD1 (5 bases). Germline values: CDR1 SGHTA, CDR2 FQGNSA. Trimming took off 3 bases at V and 0 bases at J, with 9 bases between the two ends. CDR3 length: 14 residues. CDR3 bases: TGTGCCAGCAGCTTGGCAGGGATCTCCTACGAGCAGTACTTC. Amino acid sequence: CASSLAGISYEQYF.

V is TRBV11-2 and J is TRBJ2-7; 10 bases agree with TRBD2. The CDR3 runs to 14 residues. Germline V gene data show CDR1 as SGHAT and CDR2 as FQNNGV. V lost 5 bases to trimming and J lost 2 bases; unmatched junction nucleotides: 3. The chain's CDR3 is CASSHSGGTYEQYF. DNA for the CDR3: TGTGCCAGCAGCCATAGCGGGGGGACCTACGAGCAGTACTTC.

The rearrangement links TRBV7-9 to TRBJ1-1; 8 bases agree with TRBD1. CDR1 and CDR2 (germline): SEHNR, FQNEAQ (reference sequence). Trimming removed 5 bases from V and 3 bases from J; junction bases left unmatched: 2. The CDR3 is 13 residues long. The CDR3 reads CASSTQGDTEAFF. Here the CDR3 DNA reads TGTGCCAGCAGCACACAGGGGGACACTGAAGCTTTCTTT. The complete variable domain, with remaining parts taken from reference TRBV7-9 and TRBJ1-1, reads DTGVSQNPRHKITKRGQNVTFRCDPISEHNRLYWYRQTLGQGPEFLTYFQNEAQLEKSRLLSDRFSAERPKGSFSTLEIQRTEQGDSAMYLCASSTQGDTEAFFGQGTRLTVV.

V usage is TRBV19 and J usage is TRBJ2-6; TRBD1 might be the D (6 bases). The CDR3 consists of 16 residues. V gave up 2 bases and J gave up 2 bases, with 10 bases separating them. The germline V gene encodes CDR1 LNHDA and CDR2 SQIVND (reference sequence). In DNA form, the CDR3 reads TGTGCCAGTAGTATAAACGCAGGGGCTGGGGCCAACGTCCTGACTTTC. Translation gives CASSINAGAGANVLTF.

The rearrangement uses TRBV27 and TRBJ2-5; D is perhaps TRBD2 (6 bases). Germline CDR1 is MNHEY and CDR2 is SMNVEV (reference sequence). The CDR3 contains 12 residues. The V end lost 3 bases, the J end lost 10 bases, and 12 bases lay between the germline ends. The CDR3 sequence: CASSFLGGDQYF. CDR3 nucleotides: TGTGCCAGCAGTTTTCTAGGAGGGGACCAGTACTTC.

This chain joins TRBV11-3 and TRBJ2-7, with D hard to call. V was trimmed by 0 bases and J by 2 bases, leaving 8 bases between them. Germline V gene data show CDR1 as SGHNT and CDR2 as YENEEA. The CDR3 extends over 14 amino acids. In DNA, the CDR3 is TGTGCCAGCAGCTTAGATCGGTATACCTACGAGCAGTACTTC. It translates to CASSLDRYTYEQYF.

The rearrangement joins TRBV29-1 to TRBJ2-3, with 7 bases matching TRBD1. Germline CDR1 SQVTM, CDR2 ANQGSEA. The CDR3 is 15 residues long. The ends lost 3 bases at V and 0 bases at J; junction bases unmatched: 6. Here the CDR3 reads CSVDGTVPSTDTQYF. The CDR3, as DNA: TGCAGCGTTGATGGGACAGTACCTAGCACAGATACGCAGTATTTT.

The V call is TRBV19, the J call TRBJ1-1, with TRBD1 as a possible D gene (5 bases). V was clipped by 0 bases and J by 1 base, with 12 bases between them. The CDR3 has 16 residues. CDR1 is LNHDA and CDR2 is SQIVND in the germline V gene (reference sequence). For the CDR3, the DNA is TGTGCCAGTAGTATAGATAGGCACGGGGGGAACACTGAAGCTTTCTTT. As protein: CASSIDRHGGNTEAFF.

The rearrangement uses TRBV7-6 and TRBJ1-2; 8 nucleotides line up with TRBD1. The V segment lost 5 bases and the J segment 8 bases; nucleotides outside the gene matches: 16. Germline V lookup: CDR1 SGHVS, CDR2 FNYEAQ. The CDR3 runs 16 residues. CDR3 DNA sequence: TGTGCCAGCAGCCCCAGGTCAGGGGGCGGTCGAAAAGGCTACACCTTC. Translation: CASSPRSGGGRKGYTF.

This clone has a single count. The chain recombines TRBV7-9 with TRBJ2-5; 7 nucleotides agree with TRBD1. CDR1 SEHNR and CDR2 FQNEAQ come from the germline V gene (reference sequence). V lost 5 bases and J lost 2; bases outside the gene matches: 8. CDR3 length: 15 residues. The CDR3 spells CASSLLPGQQETQYF. In DNA form, the CDR3 reads TGTGCCAGCAGCCTCCTCCCGGGACAGCAAGAGACCCAGTACTTC.

This chain links TRBV5-6 with TRBJ2-5, with TRBD2 identical over 12 bases. The CDR3 has 14 amino acids. J lost 11 bases, V lost 3 bases, and 8 bases had no gene match. In germline, CDR1 is SGHDT, CDR2 YYEEEE. Here the CDR3 DNA reads TGTGCCAGCAGCTCTAGCGGGGGGGCTGAAGAGCAGTACTTC. Amino acid sequence: CASSSSGGAEEQYF.

The V call is TRBV7-2, the J call TRBJ2-3; D call uncertain. The CDR3 runs 14 residues. Germline V gene lookup returns CDR1 SGHTA and CDR2 FQGNSA. With 3 bases removed from V and 0 bases from J, the gap between germline ends came to 7 bases. This chain's CDR3 is CASSFQASTDTQYF. DNA for the CDR3: TGTGCCAGCAGCTTCCAAGCTAGCACAGATACGCAGTATTTT.

The chain employs TRBV7-9 and TRBJ1-6; D is unresolved. Germline lookup yields CDR1 SEHNR and CDR2 FQNEAQ (reference sequence). The CDR3 runs to 12 residues. V gave up 4 bases and J gave up 8 bases, with 6 bases separating them. CDR3 protein: CASSWQDSPLHF. CDR3 sequence (DNA): TGTGCCAGCAGCTGGCAGGATTCACCCCTCCACTTT.

The V call is TRBV9, the J call TRBJ2-3; TRBD1 agrees at 7 bases. Germline CDR1 and CDR2: SGDLS and YYNGEE. The CDR3 spans 16 residues. V lost 4 bases and J lost 0; bases outside the gene matches: 8. This chain's CDR3 is CASSFRTGLSTDTQYF. The CDR3 nucleotides are TGTGCCAGCAGCTTCCGGACAGGCCTTAGCACAGATACGCAGTATTTT.

The chain combines TRBV6-1 with TRBJ2-3; no clear D gene. Germline CDR1 reads MNHNS; CDR2 reads SASEGT. Trimming cost V 2 bases and J 6 bases, with 9 bases left between them. CDR3 length equals 13 residues. The CDR3 nucleotides are TGTGCCAGCAGTGAATACTCCCGTGATACGCAGTATTTT. It codes for CASSEYSRDTQYF.

This chain connects TRBV6-7 to TRBJ2-3; D may be TRBD2 (5 bases). TRBV6-7 is designated an ORF whose function remains uncertain. V was cut by 0 bases and J by 1 base, with 17 bases left in between. CDR3 length: 18 amino acids. In DNA, the CDR3 is TGTGCCAGCAGTTACTCCCCACCGAGCGGTCGAGGCACAGATACGCAGTATTTT. Protein: CASSYSPPSGRGTDTQYF.

This chain uses TRBV9 with TRBJ2-1, with 9 bases identical to TRBD2. CDR3 length: 16 residues. With 2 bases clipped from V and 9 bases from J, the junction kept 12 bases outside the gene matches. Germline V gene lookup returns CDR1 SGDLS and CDR2 YYNGEE. The CDR3 is CASSVGGSGGWSEQFF. CDR3 nucleotides: TGTGCCAGCAGCGTCGGGGGGAGCGGGGGGTGGAGTGAGCAGTTCTTC.

V and J are TRBV6-5 and TRBJ1-1, with D unresolved. Germline assignment: CDR1 MNHEY and CDR2 SVGAGI. There are 11 residues in the CDR3. V gave up 6 bases and J gave up 2 bases, with 4 bases separating them. The CDR3 loop reads CASSPNTEAFF. As DNA, the CDR3 is TGTGCCAGCAGCCCTAACACTGAAGCTTTCTTT.

This clone was seen a handful of times. J is TRBJ1-2 and V is TRBV7-9; TRBD1 matches at 7 bases. The J segment lost 3 bases and the V segment lost 3 bases, leaving 1 base of the junction unmatched. Germline loops: CDR1 SEHNR, CDR2 FQNEAQ (reference sequence). This CDR3 spans 13 amino acids. In DNA, the CDR3 is TGTGCCAGCAGCTTTGGGACAGACTATGGCTACACCTTC. It codes for CASSFGTDYGYTF.

CDR3 in amino acids: CASSLDRGPSRPQHF. CDR3 DNA: TGTGCCAGCAGCCTGGACCGGGGTCCGTCGAGGCCCCAGCATTTT. The chain recombines TRBV7-2 with TRBJ1-5; D ambiguous. Germline CDR1 SGHTA, CDR2 FQGNSA. The CDR3 runs 15 residues. The V end lost 5 bases, the J end lost 9 bases, and 20 bases lay between the germline ends.

This rearrangement joins TRBV6-1 to TRBJ2-3, with TRBD1 identical over 9 bases. Trimming at V came to 3 bases and at J to 2 bases, leaving 3 bases not matched to a gene. From germline, CDR1 is MNHNS and CDR2 SASEGT. The CDR3 is 15 residues long. The CDR3 DNA follows: TGTGCCAGCAGTGACGGACAGGGGCCCACAGATACGCAGTATTTT. Encoded protein: CASSDGQGPTDTQYF.

This rearrangement joins TRBV7-8 to TRBJ2-3; 7 nucleotides match TRBD1. The CDR3 extends over 16 amino acids. Germline loops: CDR1 SGHVS, CDR2 FQNEAQ. With 5 bases clipped from V and 7 bases from J, the junction kept 15 bases outside the gene matches. The CDR3, as DNA: TGTGCCAGCAGCGCCATAACAGGGGACCCAGGGTATACGCAGTATTTT. Translated, it gives CASSAITGDPGYTQYF.

The rearrangement joins TRBV7-2 to TRBJ2-3; D possibly corresponds to TRBD1 (5 bases). Trimming removed 4 bases from V and 8 bases from J, with 13 bases in between. The CDR3 is 13 amino acids. CDR1 SGHTA and CDR2 FQGNSA come from the germline V gene. The CDR3 spells CASSSRQPGTQYF. The CDR3 coding sequence is TGTGCCAGCAGCTCAAGACAGCCTGGTACGCAGTATTTT.

The chain uses TRBV5-1 and TRBJ1-1; no definite D call. The V gene lost 2 bases and the J gene lost 7 bases, with 12 bases spanning the gap. This CDR3 spans 13 amino acids. CDR1 SGHRS and CDR2 YFSETQ come from the germline V gene. The CDR3 protein is CASSFREAGEAFF. CDR3 in DNA: TGCGCCAGCAGCTTTAGGGAAGCGGGTGAAGCTTTCTTT.

The chain recombines TRBV29-1 with TRBJ1-2; 9 bases fit TRBD1. The V segment lost 7 bases and the J segment 3 bases; nucleotides outside the gene matches: 6. The CDR3 spans 13 residues. Germline loops: CDR1 SQVTM, CDR2 ANQGSEA. This chain's CDR3 is CSGGQGVDYGYTF. CDR3 DNA sequence: TGCAGCGGGGGACAGGGCGTCGACTATGGCTACACCTTC.